A selection of T cell receptor beta chains follows, all from one sample in a study of lymphopenia after photon versus proton radiotherapy. Profiling relied on immunoSEQ multiplex PCR, and the TCRdb table lists in-frame clones only, not all of them. The table shows approximately 62,000 clones, with roughly 84% occurring only once. Material: peripheral blood, obtained from a patient treated with proton-based radiotherapy. The receptors originated from a man aged 60 to 75 with pancreatic cancer. The CDR3 runs from the conserved cysteine through the conserved F or W. A D gene is named only where the DNA matches it firmly. Expanded clones get a size class; other rows say once, few or many, or leave the size out.

d_call: .
clone_size: .
v_call: TRBV14
j_call: TRBJ1-2
cdr3_aa: CASSQIANYGYTF
cdr3_nt: TGTGCCAGCAGCCAGATAGCTAACTATGGCTACACCTTC

d_call: .
clone_size: .
v_call: TRBV28
j_call: TRBJ2-7
cdr3_aa: CASSLRGGSVLYEQYF
cdr3_nt: TGTGCCAGCAGCCTTCGAGGGGGTTCCGTTCTCTACGAGCAGTACTTC

d_call: .
clone_size: .
v_call: TRBV12-5
j_call: TRBJ2-3
cdr3_aa: CASGLPPDTQYF
cdr3_nt: TGTGCTAGTGGTTTGCCGCCAGATACGCAGTATTTT

d_call: .
clone_size: .
v_call: TRBV4-2
j_call: TRBJ2-3
cdr3_aa: CASSQGEAKEQYF
cdr3_nt: TGTGCCAGCAGCCAAGGAGAGGCTAAGGAGCAGTATTTT

d_call: .
clone_size: .
v_call: TRBV30
j_call: TRBJ1-1
cdr3_aa: CAWSMGGMGTEAFF
cdr3_nt: TGTGCCTGGAGTATGGGAGGGATGGGAACTGAAGCTTTCTTT

d_call: .
clone_size: .
v_call: TRBV28
j_call: TRBJ1-4
cdr3_aa: CASSLGQINEKLFF
cdr3_nt: TGTGCCAGCAGCCTAGGACAAATTAATGAAAAACTGTTTTTT

d_call: .
clone_size: .
v_call: TRBV13
j_call: TRBJ2-7
cdr3_aa: CASSLLGFSYEQYF
cdr3_nt: TGTGCCAGCAGCTTGTTAGGGTTCTCCTACGAGCAGTACTTC

d_call: TRBD2
clone_size: .
v_call: TRBV7-2
j_call: TRBJ2-5
cdr3_aa: CASSSRAGGRVGETQYF
cdr3_nt: TGTGCCAGCAGCTCCCGAGCGGGAGGGAGAGTAGGGGAGACCCAGTACTTC

d_call: .
clone_size: .
v_call: TRBV7-9
j_call: TRBJ1-2
cdr3_aa: CASSPQDLEGYTF
cdr3_nt: TGTGCCAGCAGCCCGCAGGACCTCGAAGGCTACACCTTC

d_call: .
clone_size: .
v_call: TRBV10-2
j_call: TRBJ2-7
cdr3_aa: CASRLGGRADTYEQYF
cdr3_nt: TGCGCCAGCAGACTGGGGGGCAGGGCCGACACCTACGAGCAGTACTTC

d_call: TRBD1
clone_size: .
v_call: TRBV5-1
j_call: TRBJ2-6
cdr3_aa: CASSRGQAGSGANVLTF
cdr3_nt: TGCGCCAGCAGCCGGGGACAGGCTGGCTCTGGGGCCAACGTCCTGACTTTC

d_call: TRBD2
clone_size: .
v_call: TRBV15
j_call: TRBJ2-6
cdr3_aa: CATSRGLAGAGANVLTF
cdr3_nt: TGTGCCACCAGCCGAGGACTAGCGGGAGCTGGGGCCAACGTCCTGACTTTC

d_call: .
clone_size: many
v_call: TRBV2
j_call: TRBJ2-7
cdr3_aa: CASRPRPRDYYEQYF
cdr3_nt: TGTGCCAGCAGACCACGACCCCGAGATTACTACGAGCAGTACTTC

d_call: .
clone_size: .
v_call: TRBV4-3
j_call: TRBJ2-3
cdr3_aa: CASSHNLASTDTQYF
cdr3_nt: TGCGCCAGCAGCCATAACCTGGCTAGCACAGATACGCAGTATTTT

d_call: TRBD1
clone_size: once
v_call: TRBV6-5
j_call: TRBJ2-2
cdr3_aa: CASRLRGQGTGELFF
cdr3_nt: TGTGCCAGCAGACTCAGGGGGCAAGGCACCGGGGAGCTGTTTTTT

d_call: .
clone_size: .
v_call: TRBV5-1
j_call: TRBJ1-5
cdr3_aa: CASSLRPGDYQPQHF
cdr3_nt: TGCGCCAGCAGCCTAAGACCGGGGGACTATCAGCCCCAGCATTTT

d_call: .
clone_size: .
v_call: TRBV5-1
j_call: TRBJ1-1
cdr3_aa: CASSLAGDTEAFF
cdr3_nt: TGCGCCAGCAGCTTAGCGGGGGACACTGAAGCTTTCTTT

d_call: TRBD1
clone_size: once
v_call: TRBV7-9
j_call: TRBJ2-5
cdr3_aa: CASSLARDSETQYF
cdr3_nt: TGTGCCAGCAGCTTAGCCCGGGACAGTGAGACCCAGTACTTC

d_call: .
clone_size: .
v_call: TRBV27
j_call: TRBJ2-1
cdr3_aa: CASSSRTSYNEQFF
cdr3_nt: TGTGCCAGCAGCAGCAGGACCTCCTACAATGAGCAGTTCTTC

d_call: .
clone_size: .
v_call: TRBV28
j_call: TRBJ1-4
cdr3_aa: CASSLQEIVIGEKLFF
cdr3_nt: TGTGCCAGCAGTTTACAGGAGATTGTTATCGGTGAAAAACTGTTTTTT

d_call: .
clone_size: .
v_call: TRBV7-2
j_call: TRBJ2-2
cdr3_aa: CASSLGSRGELFF
cdr3_nt: TGTGCCAGCAGCTTAGGCTCGAGGGGGGAGCTGTTTTTT

d_call: TRBD2
clone_size: .
v_call: TRBV19
j_call: TRBJ2-2
cdr3_aa: CASSISSGVNTGELFF
cdr3_nt: TGTGCCAGTAGTATATCTAGCGGGGTGAACACCGGGGAGCTGTTTTTT

d_call: TRBD1
clone_size: .
v_call: TRBV5-6
j_call: TRBJ2-2
cdr3_aa: CASSLEGTGAGELFF
cdr3_nt: TGTGCCAGCAGCTTGGAAGGGACAGGGGCCGGGGAGCTGTTTTTT

d_call: .
clone_size: few
v_call: TRBV5-6
j_call: TRBJ2-7
cdr3_aa: CASSWAPTRYLGEQYF
cdr3_nt: TGTGCCAGCAGCTGGGCCCCGACTAGATATTTGGGGGAGCAGTACTTC

d_call: .
clone_size: .
v_call: TRBV6-1
j_call: TRBJ1-5
cdr3_aa: CASSDRVQPQHF
cdr3_nt: TGTGCCAGCAGTGACAGGGTTCAGCCCCAGCATTTT

d_call: TRBD1
clone_size: .
v_call: TRBV7-2
j_call: TRBJ2-7
cdr3_aa: CASSKPGQSYEQYF
cdr3_nt: TGTGCCAGCAGCAAACCGGGACAGAGCTACGAGCAGTACTTC

d_call: .
clone_size: .
v_call: TRBV11-3
j_call: TRBJ1-4
cdr3_aa: CASSLGGATNEKLFF
cdr3_nt: TGTGCCAGCAGCTTAGGGGGCGCGACTAATGAAAAACTGTTTTTT

d_call: .
clone_size: .
v_call: TRBV19
j_call: TRBJ1-1
cdr3_aa: CASSTLGKASTEAFF
cdr3_nt: TGTGCCAGTAGTACCTTGGGAAAGGCGAGCACTGAAGCTTTCTTT

d_call: .
clone_size: .
v_call: TRBV18
j_call: TRBJ2-2
cdr3_aa: CASSPIPLNTGELFF
cdr3_nt: TGTGCCAGCTCACCAATCCCTCTGAACACCGGGGAGCTGTTTTTT

d_call: .
clone_size: .
v_call: TRBV18
j_call: TRBJ2-3
cdr3_aa: CASSAGQTDTQYF
cdr3_nt: TGTGCCAGCTCAGCGGGACAGACAGATACGCAGTATTTT

d_call: .
clone_size: .
v_call: TRBV4-3
j_call: TRBJ1-6
cdr3_aa: CASSQDITANSNSPLHF
cdr3_nt: TGCGCCAGCAGCCAAGATATTACGGCGAACTCTAATTCACCCCTCCACTTT

d_call: .
clone_size: once
v_call: TRBV5-1
j_call: TRBJ2-1
cdr3_aa: CASSLDSAGKNNEQFF
cdr3_nt: TGCGCCAGCAGCTTGGATAGCGCCGGTAAAAACAATGAGCAGTTCTTC

d_call: .
clone_size: .
v_call: TRBV28
j_call: TRBJ1-1
cdr3_aa: CASSPSGLTDTEAFF
cdr3_nt: TGTGCCAGCAGTCCTTCGGGGCTAACGGACACTGAAGCTTTCTTT

d_call: .
clone_size: .
v_call: TRBV4-3
j_call: TRBJ1-5
cdr3_aa: CASSQVLGPSNQPQHF
cdr3_nt: TGCGCCAGCAGCCAAGTGCTGGGTCCAAGCAATCAGCCCCAGCATTTT